The 24 T cell receptor beta chains below come from one sample, sequenced in a study of T cells after yellow fever vaccination. TCRdb analysed the 5' RACE reads with MiXCR anew, one entry per CDR3 protein. This sample has 300,000 to 400,000 distinct CDR3 sequences; roughly 7.5% occur once, and the top ten carry 17%. The sample consisted of PBMCs, taken roughly 47 days after the first yellow fever vaccination. These receptors were obtained from a man aged 18 to 30 who received the YFV17D yellow fever vaccine.

The V call is TRBV6-2 or TRBV6-3, the J call TRBJ2-7; D is unresolved. V was shortened by 5 bases and J by 0 bases, with 5 bases between the two germline ends. Germline V lookup: CDR1 MNHEY, CDR2 SVGEGT. This CDR3 comprises 12 residues. Here the CDR3 reads CASSILSYEQYF. DNA of the CDR3: TGTGCCAGCAGTATACTCTCCTACGAGCAGTACTTC.

This chain joins TRBV29-1 and TRBJ2-7; the D is unclear. Germline CDR1 is SQVTM and CDR2 is ANQGSEA. V was shortened by 0 bases and J by 5 bases, with 5 bases between the two germline ends. This CDR3 spans 11 amino acids. This CDR3 reads CSVEDRNEQYF. The CDR3 DNA reads as TGCAGCGTTGAAGATCGTAACGAGCAGTACTTC.

This chain uses TRBV11-2 with TRBJ2-7; TRBD1 might be the D (6 bases). Germline CDR1 reads SGHAT; CDR2 reads FQNNGV. V lost 7 bases and J 0 bases, leaving 25 bases between the germline ends. CDR3 length: 18 residues. CDR3 amino acids: CASTKPLVETGTSYEQYF. CDR3 nucleotides: TGTGCCAGCACCAAACCCCTCGTGGAAACAGGGACCTCCTACGAGCAGTACTTC.

This chain connects TRBV5-4 to TRBJ2-2, with 15 bases fitting TRBD2. CDR3 length equals 17 residues. V shed 0 bases, J shed 8 bases, and the junction held 5 bases outside the gene matches. Germline-derived CDR1 and CDR2 are SGHNT and YYREEE (reference sequence). The CDR3 nucleotides read TGTGCCAGCAGCTTGGAAGGACTAGCGGGGGGGCCAGGGGAGCTGTTTTTT. Translated: CASSLEGLAGGPGELFF.

This clonotype was counted at least ten times. For the CDR3, the DNA is TGCAGTGCTAGAGCCCCCCCAGGGTTAACGGATACGCAGTATTTT. Residues: CSARAPPGLTDTQYF. The chain carries TRBV20-1 and TRBJ2-3, with D tentatively TRBD1 (5 bases). Germline CDR1 and CDR2: DFQATT and SNEGSKA (reference sequence). This CDR3 is 15 amino acids long. V was clipped by 1 base and J by 6 bases, with 17 bases between them.

V and J are TRBV7-2 and TRBJ2-3; D is possibly TRBD1 (8 bases). Trimming shortened V by 5 bases and J by 7 bases, and 19 bases separated the two germline ends. The CDR3 consists of 15 residues. Germline loops: CDR1 SGHTA, CDR2 FQGNSA. CDR3 loop: CASSPRGLAANTQYF. CDR3 nucleotide sequence: TGTGCCAGCAGCCCCAGGGGGCTAGCGGCGAATACGCAGTATTTT.

This clonotype was counted between two and nine times. This sequence joins TRBV29-1 and TRBJ1-2; 9 nucleotides line up with TRBD1. Germline V gives CDR1 SQVTM, CDR2 ANQGSEA. J was trimmed by 3 bases and V by 6 bases; bases with no gene match: 8. This CDR3 has 14 residues. The CDR3 bases are TGCAGCGTGGACCGGGACAGGGAGGACTATGGCTACACCTTC. Translating gives CSVDRDREDYGYTF.

The sample holds many counts of this clonotype. The genes are TRBV7-2 and TRBJ1-5, with D maybe TRBD1 (5 bases). The V gene's germline CDR1 is SGHTA and CDR2 FQGNSA. V was clipped by 2 bases and J by 4 bases, with 12 bases between them. The CDR3 runs to 15 residues. DNA for the CDR3: TGTGCCAGCAGCTTACTGGGGGGAGCTAATCAGCCCCAGCATTTT. It codes for CASSLLGGANQPQHF. Full variable domain (rest looked up from reference TRBV7-2 and TRBJ1-5): GAGVSQSPSNKVTEKGKDVELRCDPISGHTALYWYRQSLGQGLEFLIYFQGNSAPDKSGLPSDRFSAERTGGSVSTLTIQRTQQEDSAVYLCASSLLGGANQPQHFGDGTRLSIL.

This clonotype appeared many times. The chain combines TRBV7-8 with TRBJ1-2, with 7 positions matching TRBD1. The CDR3 extends over 21 amino acids. Unmatched junction bases numbered 29, after V lost 3 bases and J lost 7 bases. Looked up from germline, CDR1 is SGHVS and CDR2 is FQNEAQ. Written as DNA, the CDR3 is TGTGCCAGCAGCTTGGTTTCGTTGGGCAGATTTTTGACAGGGCCTGGGGGTGGCTACACCTTC. Translation: CASSLVSLGRFLTGPGGGYTF.

In its sample, this clonotype was seen many times. V is TRBV7-2 and J is TRBJ2-7; D possibly corresponds to TRBD2 (5 bases). The CDR3 spans 12 residues. Trimming cost V 5 bases and J 5 bases, with 10 bases left between them. Germline-derived CDR1 and CDR2 are SGHTA and FQGNSA. In DNA form, the CDR3 reads TGTGCCAGCAGCCACCCCGGGAACGAGCAGTACGTC. Amino acid sequence: CASSHPGNEQYV.

This clonotype was detected a few times. V is TRBV7-2 and J is TRBJ1-1; 8 nucleotides line up with TRBD1. The CDR3 totals 13 residues. Germline lookup yields CDR1 SGHTA and CDR2 FQGNSA. J was trimmed by 9 bases and V by 4 bases; bases with no gene match: 7. The CDR3 region is CASSSRTGLQAFF. The CDR3 DNA reads as TGTGCCAGCAGCTCTCGGACAGGGCTCCAAGCTTTCTTT.

J is TRBJ2-2 and V is TRBV6-5, with D unclear. The CDR3 has 15 amino acids. Looked up from germline, CDR1 is MNHEY and CDR2 is SVGAGI. Trimming stripped 2 bases from V and 7 bases from J, with 14 bases between. CDR3 sequence (DNA): TGTGCCAGCAGTTACCTGTATGGGTTGGGCGGGGAGCTGTTTTTT. Its translation is CASSYLYGLGGELFF.

In this sample, this clonotype turned up a few times. The chain joins TRBV10-3 to TRBJ1-1; no firm D call. V gave up 7 bases and J gave up 5 bases, with 14 bases separating them. The germline V gene encodes CDR1 ENHRY and CDR2 SYGVKD. The CDR3 is made up of 13 amino acids. This CDR3 is CAINAAPGTEAFF. For the CDR3, the DNA is TGTGCCATCAACGCGGCCCCGGGGACTGAAGCTTTCTTT.

This clonotype was picked up a small number of times. The chain has TRBV12-3 or TRBV12-4 and TRBJ2-4, with 10 bases that match TRBD1. With 7 bases clipped from V and 0 bases from J, the junction kept 9 bases outside the gene matches. There are 17 residues in the CDR3. The CDR3, as DNA: TGTGCCAGCACCAGGGGACAGGGGAGCCTAGCCAAAAACATTCAGTACTTC. It translates to CASTRGQGSLAKNIQYF.

In its sample, this clonotype was seen a few times. V gene TRBV10-3 combines with J gene TRBJ1-1, with 11 bases identical to TRBD1. CDR1 and CDR2 from the germline V gene are ENHRY and SYGVKD. J was trimmed by 5 bases and V by 1 base; bases with no gene match: 3. The CDR3 spans 15 residues. This chain's CDR3 is CAISEWTGGVTEAFF. The DNA of the CDR3 is TGTGCCATCAGTGAGTGGACAGGGGGCGTTACTGAAGCTTTCTTT.

This clonotype was counted only a few times. The rearrangement joins TRBV27 to TRBJ2-2; no clear D gene. This CDR3 region has 19 residues. V was pared by 0 bases and J by 0 bases, with 17 bases between. The germline V gene encodes CDR1 MNHEY and CDR2 SMNVEV (reference sequence). The CDR3 reads CASSLSALGYYANTGELFF. The CDR3 bases are TGTGCCAGCAGTTTATCTGCGTTAGGATATTACGCGAACACCGGGGAGCTGTTTTTT.

In its sample, this clonotype was seen a few times. The V and J genes are TRBV20-1 and TRBJ2-1; no clear D. This CDR3 is built from 10 residues. Trimming shortened V by 4 bases and J by 5 bases, and 3 bases separated the two germline ends. The germline gives CDR1 DFQATT, CDR2 SNEGSKA (reference sequence). CDR3 DNA sequence: TGCAGTGCTACAGACAATGAGCAGTTCTTC. Protein product: CSATDNEQFF.

In its sample, this clonotype was seen many times. The rearrangement joins TRBV6-5 to TRBJ1-1; D unresolved. Germline lookup yields CDR1 MNHEY and CDR2 SVGAGI. Trimming pared 4 bases from V and 5 bases from J, leaving 8 bases between. The CDR3 spans 12 residues. The CDR3 DNA reads as TGTGCCAGCAGTTCCGTCGGGACTGAAGCTTTCTTT. Translated, it gives CASSSVGTEAFF.

This clonotype appeared many times. This chain uses TRBV7-6 with TRBJ2-1; D possibly uses TRBD1 or TRBD2 (5 bases each). V lost 5 bases and J lost 7, with 21 bases in between. The CDR3 totals 16 residues. Germline assignment: CDR1 SGHVS and CDR2 FNYEAQ. The CDR3 DNA reads as TGTGCCAGCAGCGTACTAGGTAGTATCAAGGGGAATGAGCAGTTCTTC. The encoded protein is CASSVLGSIKGNEQFF.

The chain links TRBV20-1 to TRBJ2-5, with 9 bases identical to TRBD1. CDR1 and CDR2 from the germline V gene are DFQATT and SNEGSKA (reference sequence). Trimming cost V 3 bases and J 2 bases; bases outside gene matches: 1. The CDR3 has 13 residues. The CDR3 bases are TGCAGTGCTAGGACAGGGGGTCAAGAGACCCAGTACTTC. This sequence encodes CSARTGGQETQYF.

This clonotype was found a few times. The rearrangement links TRBV15 to TRBJ1-1; D is undetermined. The CDR3 extends over 13 amino acids. V lost 5 bases, J lost 1 base, and 8 bases lay in between. Germline V gene data show CDR1 as LNHNV and CDR2 as YYDKDF (reference sequence). For the CDR3, the DNA is TGTGCCACCAGCTATGGCGGGAACACTGAAGCTTTCTTT. Translating it yields CATSYGGNTEAFF.

J is TRBJ1-6 and V is TRBV7-2; D gene unclear. Germline V CDR1 and CDR2: SGHTA, FQGNSA. The CDR3 contains 13 residues. V dropped 4 bases and J dropped 11 bases, with 12 bases sitting between them. In DNA, the CDR3 is TGTGCCAGCAGCTCCCTCATTAGTCCACCCCTCCACTTT. It is translated as CASSSLISPPLHF.

This clonotype occurred many times. The chain employs TRBV7-2 and TRBJ1-1; D might be TRBD1 (5 bases). There are 15 residues in the CDR3. Trimming cost V 5 bases and J 1 base, with 14 bases left between them. CDR1 is SGHTA and CDR2 is FQGNSA in the germline V gene. CDR3 bases: TGTGCCAGCAGCCCGGGACTAGCAAAGAACACTGAAGCTTTCTTT. Residues: CASSPGLAKNTEAFF.

The rearrangement links TRBV4-3 to TRBJ1-4; no clear D. The CDR3 has 16 residues. Germline CDR1 reads LGHNA; CDR2 reads YSLEER. V was pared by 1 base and J by 8 bases, with 17 bases between. The CDR3 reads CASSQVIEGGGEKLFF. DNA of the CDR3: TGCGCCAGCAGCCAAGTTATCGAGGGAGGTGGGGAAAAACTGTTTTTT.